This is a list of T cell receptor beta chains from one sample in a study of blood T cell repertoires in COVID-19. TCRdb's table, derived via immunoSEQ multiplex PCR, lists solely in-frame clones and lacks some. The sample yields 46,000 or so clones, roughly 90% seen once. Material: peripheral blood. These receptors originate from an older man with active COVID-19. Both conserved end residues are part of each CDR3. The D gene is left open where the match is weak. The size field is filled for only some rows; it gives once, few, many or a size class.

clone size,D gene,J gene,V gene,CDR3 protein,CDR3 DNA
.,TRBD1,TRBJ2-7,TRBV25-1,CASNRGAPTYEQYF,TGTGCCAGCAACAGGGGCGCTCCTACCTACGAGCAGTACTTC
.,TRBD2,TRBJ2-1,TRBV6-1,CASSEAYGTSGIYNEQFF,TGTGCCAGCAGTGAAGCGTACGGGACTAGCGGGATTTACAATGAGCAGTTCTTC
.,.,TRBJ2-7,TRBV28,CASSHLPGNEQYF,TGTGCCAGCAGCCACCTACCGGGAAACGAGCAGTACTTC
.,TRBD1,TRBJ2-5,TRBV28,CASSRDRVEKTQYF,TGTGCCAGCAGTCGCGACAGGGTGGAAAAGACCCAGTACTTC
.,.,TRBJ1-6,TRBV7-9,CASSLRGQVGSPLHF,TGTGCCAGCAGCTTAAGAGGGCAGGTTGGTTCACCCCTCCACTTT
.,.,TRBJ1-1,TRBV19,CASSIRTANTEAFF,TGTGCCAGTAGTATCAGGACAGCGAACACTGAAGCTTTCTTT
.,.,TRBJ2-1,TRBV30,CAYGGTNNEQFF,TGTGCCTACGGGGGGACAAACAATGAGCAGTTCTTC
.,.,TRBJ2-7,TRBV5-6,CASSLGSGRIVEQYF,TGTGCCAGCAGCTTGGGTAGCGGCAGGATCGTCGAGCAGTACTTC
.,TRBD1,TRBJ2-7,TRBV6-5,CASSTGEYTYEQYF,TGTGCCAGCAGTACAGGGGAGTATACATACGAGCAGTACTTC
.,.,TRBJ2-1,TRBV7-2,CASSLPRRGGSYNEQFF,TGTGCCAGCAGCCTACCACGTAGGGGGGGCTCCTACAATGAGCAGTTCTTC
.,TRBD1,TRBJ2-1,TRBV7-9,CASSPGQGYNEQFF,TGTGCCAGCAGCCCGGGACAGGGGTACAATGAGCAGTTCTTC
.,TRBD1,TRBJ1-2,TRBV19,CASSKPAGQHYGYTF,TGTGCCAGTAGTAAACCCGCGGGACAGCACTATGGCTACACCTTC
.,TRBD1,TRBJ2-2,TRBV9,CASSVFERGPGELFF,TGTGCCAGCAGCGTTTTCGAGAGGGGGCCCGGGGAGCTGTTTTTT
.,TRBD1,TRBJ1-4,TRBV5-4,CASSLGGGTGNEKLFF,TGTGCCAGCAGCTTGGGAGGGGGGACAGGGAATGAAAAACTGTTTTTT
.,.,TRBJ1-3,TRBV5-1,CASSFNGAGNTIYF,TGCGCCAGCAGCTTCAATGGAGCTGGAAACACCATATATTTT
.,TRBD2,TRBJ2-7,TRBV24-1,CATSPDKRECAYEQYF,TGTGCCACATCCCCCGATAAGCGGGAGTGCGCCTACGAGCAGTACTTC
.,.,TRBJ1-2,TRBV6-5,CASSYPTGRGYGYTF,TGTGCCAGCAGTTACCCGACAGGCCGGGGATATGGCTACACCTTC
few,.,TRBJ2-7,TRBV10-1,CASSATRASYEQYF,TGCGCCAGCAGTGCAACCCGCGCGTCCTACGAGCAGTACTTC
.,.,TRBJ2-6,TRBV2,CASNRDRSGANVLTF,TGTGCCAGCAACCGAGACAGGTCCGGGGCCAACGTCCTGACTTTC
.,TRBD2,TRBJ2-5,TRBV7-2,CASSLGGRGETQYF,TGTGCCAGCAGCTTAGGCGGGAGGGGAGAGACCCAGTACTTC
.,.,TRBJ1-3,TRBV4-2,CASSHQGSVGSGNTIYF,TGTGCCAGCAGCCATCAGGGTTCGGTGGGTTCTGGAAACACCATATATTTT
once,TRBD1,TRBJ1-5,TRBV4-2,CASSQPDRGGPQHF,TGTGCCAGCAGCCAGCCCGACAGGGGTGGGCCCCAGCATTTT
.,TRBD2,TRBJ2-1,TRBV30,CAWDRGSSYNEQFF,TGTGCCTGGGATCGCGGGAGCTCCTACAATGAGCAGTTCTTC
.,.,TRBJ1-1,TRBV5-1,CASSLLSLGNTEAFF,TGCGCCAGCAGCTTATTGAGTCTTGGGAACACTGAAGCTTTCTTT
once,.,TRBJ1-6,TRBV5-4,CASSFSQGIPLHF,TGTGCCAGCAGCTTTTCGCAGGGGATCCCCCTCCACTTT
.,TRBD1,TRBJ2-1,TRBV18,CASSRYQGGGADEQFF,TGTGCCAGCTCAAGGTACCAAGGGGGCGGCGCGGATGAGCAGTTCTTC
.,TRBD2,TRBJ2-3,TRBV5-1,CASSPTSGGARTQYF,TGCGCCAGCAGCCCGACTAGCGGGGGGGCCCGTACGCAGTATTTT
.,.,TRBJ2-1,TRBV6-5,CASSYYAGSSYNEQFF,TGTGCCAGCAGTTACTACGCGGGCTCCTCCTACAATGAGCAGTTCTTC
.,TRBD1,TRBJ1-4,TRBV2,CASSDRGGLEKLFF,TGTGCCAGCAGTGACCGAGGGGGCCTAGAAAAACTGTTTTTT
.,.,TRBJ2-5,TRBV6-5,CASRPSGETQYF,TGTGCCAGCAGGCCTTCGGGAGAGACCCAGTACTTC
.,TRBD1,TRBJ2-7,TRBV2,CASSTHRGPSYEQYF,TGTGCCAGCAGTACCCACAGGGGTCCCTCCTACGAGCAGTACTTC
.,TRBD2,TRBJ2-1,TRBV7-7,CASSSGTSSYNEQFF,TGTGCCAGCAGCTCCGGGACTAGCTCCTACAATGAGCAGTTCTTC